Following are 4 T cell receptor beta chains from one sample sequenced in a study of T-cell memory formation after mild COVID-19. From the 5' RACE reads, TCRdb called clonotypes with MiXCR, one entry per CDR3 protein. The sample includes more than 150,000 distinct CDR3 sequences, about 21% seen only once; the top ten take more than 20%. The sequenced sample was PBMCs or a T cell subset sorted from them (not recorded which). The source is an adult woman who had mild COVID-19 (a few samples of this study predate the infection). Cell type and time point are not known.

This rearrangement joins TRBV23-1 to TRBJ2-5; D not resolved. TRBV23-1 is annotated as an ORF whose role is uncertain. The CDR3 spans 14 residues. The V gene lost 0 bases and the J gene lost 5 bases, with 10 bases spanning the gap. Here the CDR3 DNA reads TGCGCCAGCAGTCAATCCTACTTGGTTGAGACCCAGTACTTC. Translation: CASSQSYLVETQYF.

The J gene is TRBJ1-5, the V gene TRBV27, with D unclear. The V end was cut by 0 bases, the J end by 1 base, with 10 bases between. CDR3 length: 16 amino acids. Germline CDR1 MNHEY, CDR2 SMNVEV (reference sequence). As DNA, the CDR3 is TGTGCCAGCAGTTTATCGGCCGCCCAGAGCAATCAGCCCCAGCATTTT. Protein product: CASSLSAAQSNQPQHF.

This clonotype appeared many times. The chain has TRBV10-3 and TRBJ2-2, with D unclear. The CDR3 length is 12 residues. The V gene lost 8 bases and the J gene lost 6 bases, with 10 bases spanning the gap. Germline V gene data show CDR1 as ENHRY and CDR2 as SYGVKD. DNA for the CDR3: TGTGCCATCTCTGCGTCAGCCGGGGAGCTGTTTTTT. Its translation: CAISASAGELFF.

This clonotype has a handful of counts. The V gene is TRBV6-5, the J gene TRBJ1-1; no reliable D call. The CDR3 is made up of 12 amino acids. The germline V gene has CDR1 MNHEY and CDR2 SVGAGI. Trimming shortened V by 2 bases and J by 7 bases, and 8 bases separated the two germline ends. The CDR3 nucleotides read TGTGCCAGCAGTTACGGTGGGCTTGAAGCTTTCTTT. Protein: CASSYGGLEAFF.